These 2 T cell receptor beta chains originate from one sample sequenced in a study of T cells after yellow fever vaccination. TCRdb analysed the 5' RACE reads with MiXCR anew, one entry per CDR3 protein. The profile shows 500,000 to 650,000 distinct CDR3 sequences, about 14% of them singletons. The sample here was PBMCs, taken on the day of the yellow fever booster vaccination. All receptors come from a man aged 30 to 39 who received the YFV17D yellow fever vaccine.

Turning to this clonotype: This may be a read error, as it is one base from a much larger clone. This chain uses TRBV7-8 with TRBJ2-7; no firm D call. The CDR3 sequence is 11 residues long. Germline CDR1 reads SGHVS; CDR2 reads FQNEAQ. Between the trimmed V and J ends, which lost 7 bases and 2 bases, there was a span of 6 bases. CDR3 DNA sequence: TGTGCCAGCACCTCCGCCTACGAGCAGTACTTC. Its protein product is CASTSAYEQYF.

The chain has TRBV12-3 or TRBV12-4 and TRBJ1-3; maybe TRBD1 (5 bases). Trimming cost V 7 bases and J 2 bases, with 12 bases left between them. The CDR3 contains 14 residues. The CDR3 DNA reads TGTGCCAGCACCCGAGGACACCCTGGAAACACCATATATTTT. The encoded protein is CASTRGHPGNTIYF.